A selection of T cell receptor beta chains follows, all from one sample in a study of T cell repertoires in cytomegalovirus infection. MiXCR, run by TCRdb on the reads, gives a single entry per CDR3 protein. The sample contains about 830,000 distinct CDR3 sequences, less than 35% of which appear only once. No antigen has been assigned to these receptors. The sequenced sample was cultured CD8+ T cells from PBMCs, obtained from culture after CMV antigen stimulation. Receptors were obtained from a human donor in good health (CMV status not recorded). Some clones in this sample may be carry-over from other donors' samples. CDR3s include the opening cysteine and the closing phenylalanine or tryptophan. D genes are given only for firm matches. The listing skips clone size in some rows; elsewhere it reads once, few, many or a size class.

.	TRBV12-3/TRBV12-4	TRBJ1-5	TRBD1	TGTGCCAGCAGTTTCCGGACAGGGGCGGATCAGCCCCAGCATTTT	CASSFRTGADQPQHF
.	TRBV7-2	TRBJ1-5	.	TGTGCCAGCAGCATGGGGGATAGCAATCAGCCCCAGCATTTT	CASSMGDSNQPQHF
.	TRBV6-6	TRBJ1-5	.	TGTGCCAGCAGTATTGGTCAGCCCCAGCATTTT	CASSIGQPQHF
.	TRBV19	TRBJ2-1	TRBD1	TGTGCCAGTAGTATCCTCCGGGACAGCTCTAACGAGCAGTTCTTC	CASSILRDSSNEQFF
.	TRBV9	TRBJ2-1	TRBD2	TGTGCCAGCAGCGAAAGTAGCGGGGCTTACAATGAGCAGTTCTTC	CASSESSGAYNEQFF
.	TRBV29-1	TRBJ2-1	.	TGCAGCGTTGATATCCTGGGTGGTGGGAATGAGCAGTTCTTC	CSVDILGGGNEQFF
many	TRBV19	TRBJ2-2	.	TGTGCCAGTAGTGCCCATTCTGACACGAACACCGGGGAGCTGTTTTTT	CASSAHSDTNTGELFF
few	TRBV27	TRBJ2-1	.	TGTGCCAGCAGGCGTTTGGGGAGCTCCTACAATGAGCAGTTCTTC	CASRRLGSSYNEQFF
few	TRBV6-1	TRBJ1-5	.	TGTGCCAGCAGTGAATGGAAGGGACAGCCCCAGCATTTT	CASSEWKGQPQHF
few	TRBV24-1	TRBJ2-1	.	TGTGCCACCAGTGAACGGGCATCGGTCAGGGGGGTGTCCTACAATGAGCAGTTCTTC	CATSERASVRGVSYNEQFF
.	TRBV28	TRBJ2-3	.	TGTGCCAGCAGCTCCCGCGGGGCTCTACTCACAGATACGCAGTATTTT	CASSSRGALLTDTQYF
.	TRBV2	TRBJ2-4	.	TGTGCCAGCAGTGATGTCCAAACTCGGGGGCGCAACATTCAGTACTTC	CASSDVQTRGRNIQYF
.	TRBV6-1	TRBJ2-1	TRBD1	TGTGCCAGCAGCCCCGGGACAGGGGGCTGGAGACGGTCAGATGTGGCCAATGAGCAGTTCTTC	CASSPGTGGWRRSDVANEQFF
once	TRBV19	TRBJ2-3	TRBD1	TGTGCCAGTAGAATCACAGGGGTCTCTAGCACAGATACGCAGTATTTT	CASRITGVSSTDTQYF
.	TRBV6-2/TRBV6-3	TRBJ2-3	.	TGTGCCAGCAGTTACTCAGGTTACACAGATACGCAGTATTTT	CASSYSGYTDTQYF
few	TRBV7-9	TRBJ2-3	TRBD2	TGTGCCTCGGGGGGGCCCCGACGCACAGATACGCAGTATTTT	CASGGPRRTDTQYF
few	TRBV9	TRBJ1-3	.	TGTGCCAGCAGCGAGACCTCGAGGGGAACTGGAAACACCATATATTTT	CASSETSRGTGNTIYF
few	TRBV6-6	TRBJ1-2	TRBD1	TGTGCCAGCAGTTACTCGCGACAGGGGGATGGCTACACCTTC	CASSYSRQGDGYTF
few	TRBV7-9	TRBJ1-6	TRBD1	TGTGCCAGCAGCTACAGGGGCCAGGATTCACCCCTCCACTTT	CASSYRGQDSPLHF
few	TRBV7-9	TRBJ2-3	TRBD2	TGTGCCAGCAGGCTACTAGCGGGCAGTCGGGATACGCAGTATTTT	CASRLLAGSRDTQYF
.	TRBV5-5	TRBJ1-2	TRBD1	TGTACCAGCAGCTTTCGGGACAGAGCTAACTATGGCTACACCTTC	CTSSFRDRANYGYTF
.	TRBV9	TRBJ1-1	.	TGTGCCAGCAACGCAGGTGGGTCTACGGGCACTGAAGCTTTCTTT	CASNAGGSTGTEAFF
few	TRBV6-1	TRBJ1-1	TRBD1	TGTGCCAGCAGTGAGGCGACAGGGATTAACACTGAAGCTTTCTTT	CASSEATGINTEAFF
many	TRBV12-3/TRBV12-4	TRBJ1-2	TRBD1	TGTGCCAGCAGTTTCGGGACAGCTAACTATGGCTACACCTTC	CASSFGTANYGYTF
.	TRBV5-1	TRBJ1-5	.	TGCGCCAGCAGCCTAACCGGGAGCCTGAATCAGCCCCAGCATTTT	CASSLTGSLNQPQHF
.	TRBV4-1	TRBJ2-5	.	TGCGCCAGCAGCCACGGGGGACAGCTCCTCCAGGAGACCCAGTACTTC	CASSHGGQLLQETQYF
many	TRBV7-8	TRBJ1-5	.	TGTGCCAGCAGCCCCCGTAGGGGGAGCAATCAGCCCCAGCATTTT	CASSPRRGSNQPQHF
.	TRBV13	TRBJ1-1	TRBD1	TGTGCCAGCAGCTCCCCGGGACAGGGGACTAACACTGAAGCTTTCTTT	CASSSPGQGTNTEAFF
few	TRBV25-1	TRBJ1-2	.	TGTGCCAGCAGTGAAACAACAGGGTTATACTATGGCTACACCTTC	CASSETTGLYYGYTF
few	TRBV11-2	TRBJ2-7	.	TGTGCCAGCAGCCCCTCCCCAGGGGCCCCAACTTACGAGCAGTACTTC	CASSPSPGAPTYEQYF
.	TRBV12-5	TRBJ1-6	.	TGTGCTATCAGGTCACCCCTCCACTTT	CAIRSPLHF
.	TRBV20-1	TRBJ2-7	TRBD1	TGCAGTGCCACGGGACAGGGGTTCTACGAGCAGTACTTC	CSATGQGFYEQYF
once	TRBV11-2	TRBJ2-3	.	TGTGCCAGCAGCTTACCCCCCCCGGTGGATACGCAGTATTTT	CASSLPPPVDTQYF
many	TRBV7-2	TRBJ2-3	TRBD2	TGTGCCAGCAGCTTGCGACTAGCGGGGGGGCGGGGGACAGATACGCAGTATTTT	CASSLRLAGGRGTDTQYF
few	TRBV7-6	TRBJ1-3	.	TGTGCCAGCAGCTCCGCGCCGGGAAACACCATATATTTT	CASSSAPGNTIYF
.	TRBV18	TRBJ2-1	TRBD2	TGTGCCAGCTCACTCCGAACCCCTCTAGCGGGGGCCTACAATGAGCAGTTCTTC	CASSLRTPLAGAYNEQFF
.	TRBV10-3	TRBJ1-2	.	TGTGCCATCAGTGAGTCAGTGACCCATGGCTACACCTTC	CAISESVTHGYTF
.	TRBV6-5	TRBJ2-3	.	TGTGCCAGCAGTTACTCGTGGGGGTATGAGACAGATACGCAGTATTTT	CASSYSWGYETDTQYF
few	TRBV28	TRBJ1-6	.	TGTGCCAGCAGTTTGCGGCAGGGCGTCGATTCACCCCTCCACTTT	CASSLRQGVDSPLHF
.	TRBV4-1	TRBJ2-1	.	TGCGCCAGCAGCCAAGATTGGAGCAATGAGCAGTTCTTC	CASSQDWSNEQFF
.	TRBV7-2	TRBJ2-1	TRBD2	TGTGCCAGCAGCTTAGGACTAGCGGGGGGTGAGCAGTTCTTC	CASSLGLAGGEQFF
many	TRBV7-6	TRBJ2-2	.	TGTGCCAGCAGCTTGTCGACCGGGCAGTCGGACGGGGAGCTGTTTTTT	CASSLSTGQSDGELFF
.	TRBV29-1	TRBJ1-2	TRBD1	TGCAGCGTTGTCGGACAGGGAGAGACTGGCTACACCTTC	CSVVGQGETGYTF
.	TRBV10-3	TRBJ2-3	TRBD1	TGTGCCATCAGGACCCTGGGACAGGGGAGCACAGATACGCAGTATTTT	CAIRTLGQGSTDTQYF
few	TRBV4-1	TRBJ2-1	TRBD2	TGCGCCAGCAGCAGGACCCGGACTAGCGGGACCTCTTCTGAGCAGTTCTTC	CASSRTRTSGTSSEQFF